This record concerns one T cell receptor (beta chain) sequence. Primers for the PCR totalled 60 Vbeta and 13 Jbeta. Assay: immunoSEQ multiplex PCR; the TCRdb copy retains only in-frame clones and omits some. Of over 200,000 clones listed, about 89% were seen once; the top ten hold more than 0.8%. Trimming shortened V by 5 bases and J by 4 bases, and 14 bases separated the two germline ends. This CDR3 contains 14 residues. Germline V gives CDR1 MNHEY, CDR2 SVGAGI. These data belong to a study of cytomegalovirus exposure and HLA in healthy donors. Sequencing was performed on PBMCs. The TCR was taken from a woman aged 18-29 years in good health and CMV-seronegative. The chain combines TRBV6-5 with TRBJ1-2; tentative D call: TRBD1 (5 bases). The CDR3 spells CASSENRLGYGYTF. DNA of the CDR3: TGTGCCAGCAGTGAGAACAGGTTGGGCTATGGCTACACCTTC.